The 26 T cell receptor beta chains below come from one sample, sequenced in a study of cytomegalovirus exposure and HLA in healthy donors. A multiplex PCR was run with 60 Vbeta primers and 13 Jbeta primers. Method: immunoSEQ multiplex PCR; TCRdb's copy keeps in-frame clones and lacks some. This sample has around 100,000 clones, with about 64% found just once. Sequenced input: PBMCs. The receptors were gathered from a man aged 18 to 30 in good health and CMV-seropositive.

This clone was seen a single time. The chain employs TRBV7-8 and TRBJ1-1; 7 bases fit TRBD1. There are 16 residues in the CDR3. Trimming took 2 bases from V and 0 from J; bases not matched to a gene: 6. Germline values: CDR1 SGHVS, CDR2 FQNEAQ. The CDR3 loop is CASSLISGTVNTEAFF. The CDR3 nucleotides are TGTGCCAGCAGCTTAATATCGGGGACAGTGAACACTGAAGCTTTCTTT.

The chain recombines TRBV5-4 with TRBJ1-2, with a tentative D call TRBD1 (5 bases). Germline V gene lookup returns CDR1 SGHNT and CDR2 YYREEE (reference sequence). The V and J ends lost 1 base and 7 bases respectively, with 17 bases between them. The CDR3 is 15 residues long. As DNA, the CDR3 is TGTGCCAGCAGCTTGCCCCGGGGGGATGATCGTGGCTACACCTTC. It encodes CASSLPRGDDRGYTF.

The V call is TRBV7-2, the J call TRBJ2-5, with D possibly being TRBD2 (6 bases). Trimming left V 0 bases short and J 9 bases short, with 17 bases between. This CDR3 contains 15 residues. The V gene's germline CDR1 is SGHTA and CDR2 FQGNSA. CDR3 sequence (DNA): TGTGCCAGCAGCTTAGCTCTCGGGAGAGAATGTTCCCAGTACTTC. This translates into CASSLALGRECSQYF. The whole variable domain, filled in from reference TRBV7-2 and TRBJ2-5, reads GAGVSQSPSNKVTEKGKDVELRCDPISGHTALYWYRQSLGQGLEFLIYFQGNSAPDKSGLPSDRFSAERTGGSVSTLTIQRTQQEDSAVYLCASSLALGRECSQYFGPGTRLLVL.

V usage is TRBV11-2 and J usage is TRBJ2-4; D ambiguous. Trimming shortened V by 4 bases and J by 8 bases, and 9 bases separated the two germline ends. Germline CDR1 is SGHAT and CDR2 is FQNNGV. This CDR3 is built from 12 residues. The CDR3 DNA follows: TGTGCCAGCAGCTCGGGTTCGGACATTCAGTACTTC. It specifies CASSSGSDIQYF.

As to this clone: At one of its ends the junction is not consistent with the germline gene, which may arise from a read error. CDR3 protein: CSSSTLPGQLNTEAFF. The CDR3 bases are TGTTCCAGCAGCACACTACCGGGACAGCTGAACACTGAAGCTTTCTTT. The chain combines TRBV7-9 with TRBJ1-1; 7 nucleotides agree with TRBD1. The CDR3 runs to 16 residues. CDR1 is SEHNR and CDR2 is FQNEAQ in the germline V gene (reference sequence).

The chain carries TRBV2 and TRBJ2-5; tentative D call: TRBD2 (5 bases). Between the trimmed V and J ends, which lost 0 bases and 3 bases, there was a span of 14 bases. Germline V gives CDR1 SNHLY, CDR2 FYNNEI. CDR3 size: 16 residues. The CDR3 reads CASSEASDFAEETQYF. CDR3 bases: TGTGCCAGCAGTGAAGCGTCGGACTTCGCCGAAGAGACCCAGTACTTC.

The chain links TRBV7-9 to TRBJ1-3; D unresolved. Germline V CDR1 and CDR2: SEHNR, FQNEAQ (reference sequence). Trimming cost V 1 base and J 4 bases, with 11 bases left between them. This CDR3 has 15 amino acids. Here the CDR3 reads CASSLGTVRGNTIYF. The CDR3, as DNA: TGTGCCAGCAGCTTAGGTACGGTGAGAGGAAACACCATATATTTT.

The CDR3 loop is CASRADITGELFF. The CDR3, as DNA: TGTGCCAGCAGGGCTGACATCACCGGGGAGCTGTTTTTT. The chain uses TRBV2 and TRBJ2-2, with D uncertain. CDR3 length: 13 residues. Trimming removed 6 bases from V and 4 bases from J, with 9 bases in between. CDR1 and CDR2 from the germline V gene are SNHLY and FYNNEI.

DNA of the CDR3: TGCGCCAGCAGCTTGGCTCAGGGACAGAACTATGGCTACACCTTC. Translating it yields CASSLAQGQNYGYTF. This chain links TRBV5-1 with TRBJ1-2; 7 bases agree with TRBD1. Germline V gene sequence: CDR1 SGHRS, CDR2 YFSETQ. Trimming took 0 bases from V and 2 from J; bases not matched to a gene: 4. The CDR3 sequence is 15 residues long.

This clone was seen a few times. The chain uses TRBV13 and TRBJ2-5; 8 nucleotides line up with TRBD1. V lost 1 base to trimming and J lost 4 bases; unmatched junction nucleotides: 5. Germline values: CDR1 PRHDT, CDR2 FYEKMQ (reference sequence). CDR3 length: 15 residues. CDR3 sequence reads: CASSLVTRGRETQYF. In DNA form, the CDR3 reads TGTGCCAGCAGCTTAGTTACCAGGGGGCGAGAGACCCAGTACTTC.

This clone was seen once. The V call is TRBV6-5, the J call TRBJ1-2; 8 bases map to TRBD1. The CDR3 extends over 15 amino acids. V was pared by 6 bases and J by 7 bases, with 13 bases of the junction left unmatched. Germline V gene data show CDR1 as MNHEY and CDR2 as SVGAGI. In DNA form, the CDR3 reads TGTGCCAGCAGACGAACTAGGACAGGGTTCGGTGGCTACACCTTC. Protein sequence: CASRRTRTGFGGYTF.

The chain is built from TRBV2 and TRBJ2-7, with TRBD2 as a possible D gene (6 bases). V was cut by 9 bases and J by 2 bases, with 17 bases left in between. This CDR3 has 14 amino acids. Germline CDR1 SNHLY, CDR2 FYNNEI. The DNA of the CDR3 is TGTGCCAGTCAGGAGGTAGCGGTCGCCTACGAGCAGTACTTC. Protein sequence: CASQEVAVAYEQYF.

Here the CDR3 reads CASSFVIIQRDGYTF. The CDR3 coding sequence is TGTGCCAGCAGCTTCGTGATCATCCAGAGGGATGGCTACACCTTC. The rearrangement joins TRBV5-5 to TRBJ1-2; the D is unclear. Trimming took 2 bases from V and 6 from J, leaving 17 bases between them. The germline CDR1 and CDR2 sequences are SGHKS and YYEKEE (reference sequence). The CDR3 contains 15 residues.

The chain combines TRBV4-1 with TRBJ2-4; 10 positions match TRBD1. In germline, CDR1 is MGHRA, CDR2 YSYEKL. J was trimmed by 5 bases and V by 0 bases; bases with no gene match: 4. The CDR3 is 16 residues long. The CDR3, as DNA: TGCGCCAGCAGCCAAGAACCGGGACAGGGGCAAAACATTCAGTACTTC. Encoded protein: CASSQEPGQGQNIQYF.

The chain recombines TRBV19 with TRBJ1-1, with 10 bases fitting TRBD1. Germline CDR1 is LNHDA and CDR2 is SQIVND (reference sequence). The CDR3 is 15 amino acids. Germline trimming cut 4 bases from V and 3 bases from J; bases unmatched to any gene: 5. The CDR3 protein is CASSSPGQGYTEAFF. The CDR3 DNA sequence: TGTGCCAGTAGTAGCCCGGGACAGGGGTACACTGAAGCTTTCTTT.

This clone was seen just once. This rearrangement joins TRBV7-9 to TRBJ1-4; 8 nucleotides align to TRBD1. The germline gives CDR1 SEHNR, CDR2 FQNEAQ (reference sequence). The junction had 9 bases not matched to a gene; V was cut back by 5 bases and J by 7 bases. The CDR3 sequence is 15 residues long. The CDR3 DNA reads TGTGCCAGCAGCCGATCCGGGACAGGCTTTGAAAAACTGTTTTTT. Protein sequence: CASSRSGTGFEKLFF.

Here the CDR3 reads CASSLDRYTDTQYF. The DNA for the CDR3 is TGCGCCAGCAGCTTGGACAGGTACACAGATACGCAGTATTTT. The J gene is TRBJ2-3, the V gene TRBV5-1; possibly TRBD1 for D (5 bases). There are 14 residues in the CDR3. CDR1 and CDR2 from the germline V gene are SGHRS and YFSETQ. Trimming took off 0 bases at V and 2 bases at J, with 7 bases between the two ends.

This clone has just a few counts. The V gene is TRBV6-4, the J gene TRBJ2-5; D is unresolved. The germline gives CDR1 MRHNA, CDR2 SNTAGT. V was clipped by 8 bases and J by 5 bases, with 6 bases between them. The CDR3 contains 10 residues. The CDR3 bases are TGTGCCAGCGAGTGGGAGACCCAGTACTTC. It translates to CASEWETQYF.

This chain connects TRBV18 to TRBJ1-1, with D possibly TRBD1 on 6 matching bases. Trimming removed 0 bases from V and 5 bases from J, with 13 bases in between. The CDR3 has 15 residues. Germline V gene sequence: CDR1 KGHSH, CDR2 LQKENI. The CDR3 protein is CASSPPKGVSTEAFF. The CDR3 nucleotides read TGTGCCAGCTCACCACCGAAGGGGGTCAGTACTGAAGCTTTCTTT.

This clone was detected a few times. The chain combines TRBV5-1 with TRBJ1-1, with a weak D call TRBD1 (6 bases). V gave up 1 base and J gave up 0 bases, with 7 bases separating them. This CDR3 is built from 14 residues. Germline assignment: CDR1 SGHRS and CDR2 YFSETQ. The CDR3 sequence: CASSLTGLNTEAFF. The CDR3 nucleotides read TGCGCCAGCAGCTTGACAGGGCTGAACACTGAAGCTTTCTTT.

V usage is TRBV5-1 and J usage is TRBJ2-7; a weak D match, TRBD2 (5 bases). Germline loops: CDR1 SGHRS, CDR2 YFSETQ. Trimming took 6 bases from V and 0 from J, leaving 13 bases between them. The CDR3 has 14 amino acids. The CDR3 DNA reads TGCGCCAGCACCCTGACGGAGGCCTCCTACGAGCAGTACTTC. Its translation: CASTLTEASYEQYF.

The J gene is TRBJ1-2, the V gene TRBV7-9, with TRBD1 matching over 10 bases. The CDR3 runs 15 residues. Per germline, CDR1 SEHNR and CDR2 FQNEAQ (reference sequence). Trimming cost V 5 bases and J 4 bases; bases outside gene matches: 7. This chain's CDR3 is CASSGGQGILYGYTF. The CDR3 bases are TGTGCCAGCAGCGGGGGACAGGGGATCCTCTATGGCTACACCTTC.

The CDR3: CASSPGRDLAGQYF. In nucleotides, the CDR3 is TGTGCCAGTAGCCCCGGACGCGATCTCGCGGGGCAGTACTTC. The rearrangement uses TRBV19 and TRBJ2-7; D might be TRBD2 (5 bases). V was pared by 6 bases and J by 9 bases, with 21 bases between. This CDR3 has 14 residues. The germline CDR1 and CDR2 sequences are LNHDA and SQIVND (reference sequence).

In nucleotides, the CDR3 is TGCGCCAGCGGATGGGGGGGGACGCACAATGAGCAGTTCTTC. Translating it yields CASGWGGTHNEQFF. The J gene is TRBJ2-1, the V gene TRBV10-2; TRBD2 aligns across 7 bases. The germline V gene has CDR1 WSHSY and CDR2 SAAADI. This CDR3 is built from 14 residues. V lost 8 bases, J lost 5 bases, and 9 bases stayed unmatched.

J is TRBJ1-2 and V is TRBV5-1; D remains unclear. The CDR3 has 13 amino acids. Per the germline V gene, CDR1 is SGHRS and CDR2 is YFSETQ. Trimming left V 4 bases short and J 8 bases short, with 15 bases between. The CDR3 spells CASSTGLATGYTF. CDR3 bases: TGCGCCAGCAGCACCGGACTGGCAACGGGCTACACCTTC.

The chain combines TRBV5-1 with TRBJ2-7, with 7 bases matching TRBD1. The germline gives CDR1 SGHRS, CDR2 YFSETQ. The CDR3 is 12 amino acids. The junction had 0 bases not matched to a gene; V was cut back by 0 bases and J by 6 bases. CDR3 sequence (DNA): TGCGCCAGCAGCTTGGCAGGGGGCGAGCAGTACTTC. This gives the protein CASSLAGGEQYF. Looking up the rest from reference TRBV5-1 and TRBJ2-7 gives the full variable domain: KAGVTQTPRYLIKTRGQQVTLSCSPISGHRSVSWYQQTPGQGLQFLFEYFSETQRNKGNFPGRFSGRQFSNSRSEMNVSTLELGDSALYLCASSLAGGEQYFGPGTRLTVT.